This TCR beta chain was found in a study of PD-1 blockade in mismatch repair-deficient tumors. All patients were mismatch repair deficient, assessed by either PCR or immunohistochemistry. Measured with immunoSEQ multiplex PCR; TCRdb has only the in-frame clones, and not every one. The sample lists some 48,000 clones, about 85% occurring once. J was trimmed by 5 bases and V by 5 bases; bases with no gene match: 11. Germline V gives CDR1 SGHKS, CDR2 YYEKEE (reference sequence). The CDR3 is made up of 15 amino acids. The sequenced sample was peripheral blood, obtained less than 21 weeks after starting pembrolizumab. The sequence came from an adult with mismatch repair-deficient cancer. The V gene is TRBV5-5, the J gene TRBJ2-3; 7 nucleotides line up with TRBD1. The CDR3 protein is CASSYSGTEGDTQYF. Written as DNA, the CDR3 is TGTGCCAGCAGTTACTCCGGGACAGAGGGAGATACGCAGTATTTT.